The present TCR beta chain was sequenced within a study of cytomegalovirus exposure and HLA in healthy donors. As to this clone: Its antigen is still unknown.

With 60 Vbeta and 13 Jbeta primers, the PCR was carried out. Sequencing used immunoSEQ multiplex PCR; TCRdb keeps in-frame clones, though not all of them. Seen here are about 130,000 clones, around 81% observed once, and the top ten hold around 0.7%. Points from the study as a whole: A later look showed TCR association rates differing by HLA locus, highest for DRB1 and lowest for HLA-C. Sequencing depth roughly uniform across donors was assumed in presence/absence analyses. Reportedly, cytomegalovirus status was diagnosed with high sensitivity and specificity.

The TCR sequence derives from a man aged 18 to 30 in good health and CMV-seronegative. The specimen sequenced was PBMCs.

In nucleotides, the CDR3 is TGTGCCAGCAGCTTAGTATCAGGCAGGGAAGTTCAGCCCCAGCATTTT. It translates to CASSLVSGREVQPQHF. The chain has TRBV7-9 and TRBJ1-5, with D possibly matching TRBD1 (5 bases). The V end was cut by 1 base, the J end by 6 bases, with 16 bases between. CDR1 SEHNR and CDR2 FQNEAQ come from the germline V gene (reference sequence). The CDR3 contains 16 residues.